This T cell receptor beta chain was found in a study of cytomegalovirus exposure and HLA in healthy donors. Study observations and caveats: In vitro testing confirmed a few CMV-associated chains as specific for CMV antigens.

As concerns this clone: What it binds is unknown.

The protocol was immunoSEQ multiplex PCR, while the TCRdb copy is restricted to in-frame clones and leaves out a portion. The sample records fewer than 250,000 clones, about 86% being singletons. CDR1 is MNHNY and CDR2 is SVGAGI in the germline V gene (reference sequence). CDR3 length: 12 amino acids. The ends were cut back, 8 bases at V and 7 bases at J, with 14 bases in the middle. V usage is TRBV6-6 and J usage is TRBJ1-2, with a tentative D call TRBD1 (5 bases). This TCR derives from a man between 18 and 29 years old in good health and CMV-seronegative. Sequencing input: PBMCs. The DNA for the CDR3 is TGTGCCAGCGTCGCTGGAGGGGTTGGCTACACCTTC. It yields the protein CASVAGGVGYTF.